These 2 T cell receptor beta chains were sequenced from one sample in a study of regulatory T cells in long-lasting Graves disease. Arm-PCR of CDR3 regions with iRepertoire HTBI primers generated TCR beta libraries. Using its own MiXCR run on the multiplex PCR reads, TCRdb lists one record per CDR3 protein. The table includes 500,000 to 700,000 distinct CDR3 sequences, roughly 15% detected once. Documented time point: newly diagnosed GD, antithyroid drugs for less than 3 months. Construction of the TCR library relied on RNA isolated from PBMCs. These same records also appear under a second study, on T cells in Graves' hyperthyroidism and ophthalmopathy.

Specimen: peripheral blood mononuclear cells (PBMCs), collected at new diagnosis, from a patient treated with antithyroid drugs. These receptors were obtained from a woman in her thirties with Graves disease.

Here the CDR3 DNA reads TGTGCCATCAGTGAAAGCGGGCTGAACACCGGGGAGCTGTTTTTT. Translating gives CAISESGLNTGELFF. The genes are TRBV10-3 and TRBJ2-2; weak D call: TRBD2 (6 bases). This CDR3 contains 15 residues. V lost 3 bases to trimming and J lost 1 base, with 9 bases between them. Germline V CDR1 and CDR2: ENHRY, SYGVKD.

This clonotype came up many times. The chain uses TRBV28 and TRBJ2-7; 9 bases map to TRBD2. CDR3 length equals 15 residues. Trimming took 5 bases from V and 7 from J; bases not matched to a gene: 12. Germline-derived CDR1 and CDR2 are MDHEN and SYDVKM. The CDR3 here is CASSRWASGKEEQYF. The CDR3 DNA reads as TGTGCCAGCAGTCGATGGGCTAGCGGGAAAGAAGAGCAGTACTTC.